This TCR beta chain appears in the sequencing data of a study of cytomegalovirus exposure and HLA in healthy donors. Primers: 60 Vbeta forward and 13 Jbeta reverse. Repertoires were generated with immunoSEQ multiplex PCR, while TCRdb's copy carries only in-frame clones and drops some. The profile covers 100,000 to 150,000 clones, with about 80% appearing a single time and 11% taken by the ten largest. V was shortened by 5 bases and J by 11 bases, with 18 bases between the two germline ends. This CDR3 comprises 13 residues. Looked up from germline, CDR1 is MDHEN and CDR2 is SYDVKM. Sequenced: PBMCs. This TCR derives from a man under 40 in good health and CMV-seropositive. This chain links TRBV28 with TRBJ1-1; D not resolved. The CDR3 spells CASSKITAPEAFF. CDR3 bases: TGTGCCAGCAGTAAAATAACAGCTCCCGAGGCTTTCTTT.